This T cell receptor (beta chain) was sequenced in a study of T cell responses to AZD1222 COVID-19 vaccine. Germline CDR1 and CDR2: SGHRS and YFSETQ. This CDR3 region has 14 residues. V gave up 5 bases and J gave up 3 bases, with 14 bases separating them. Method: immunoSEQ multiplex PCR; TCRdb's copy keeps in-frame clones and lacks some. In the table there are over 80,000 clones, roughly nine tenths of which are singletons. The sample was peripheral blood, taken 28 days after the second AZD1222 dose. The chain couples TRBV5-1 to TRBJ1-1; no reliable D call. This TCR derives from an adult who received the AZD1222 COVID-19 vaccine. In DNA, the CDR3 is TGCGCCAGCAGGAGGGCCCCCCAGGACACTGAAGCTTTCTTT. Translation: CASRRAPQDTEAFF. The whole variable domain, filled in from reference TRBV5-1 and TRBJ1-1, reads KAGVTQTPRYLIKTRGQQVTLSCSPISGHRSVSWYQQTPGQGLQFLFEYFSETQRNKGNFPGRFSGRQFSNSRSEMNVSTLELGDSALYLCASRRAPQDTEAFFGQGTRLTVV.